Below are 17 T cell receptor beta chains sequenced from a single sample in a study of blood T cell repertoires in COVID-19 (TCRdb year 2020). The library was made by the immunoSEQ multiplex PCR assay. Here the immuneACCESS table is served through TCRdb, limited to in-frame sequences with V and J called. Missing clones are a known gap in these copies; in checked studies unresolved V genes cover under half, and the rest lacks a known reason. This sample has about 60,000 clones in its table, and about 70% of those were observed once. The ten most abundant clones make up around 20% of the sample. The sequenced sample consisted of peripheral blood. The receptor set was obtained from a man aged 50-59 years with active or convalescent COVID-19.

The rearrangement links TRBV4-1 to TRBJ1-2; no firm D call. Trimming left V 0 bases short and J 6 bases short, with 11 bases between. The germline gives CDR1 MGHRA, CDR2 YSYEKL. There are 14 residues in the CDR3. The CDR3, as DNA: TGCGCCAGCAGCCAAGAAGGACTTAGGGATGGCTACACCTTC. Protein: CASSQEGLRDGYTF.

The chain is built from TRBV6-2 or TRBV6-3 and TRBJ1-2; D is unclear. The germline V gene encodes CDR1 MNHEY and CDR2 SVGEGT. With 5 bases removed from V and 0 bases from J, the gap between germline ends came to 13 bases. The CDR3 is 15 residues long. The CDR3 bases are TGTGCCAGCAGTGGACTAGGAGTGACTAACTATGGCTACACCTTC. Amino acids: CASSGLGVTNYGYTF.

The V call is TRBV5-5, the J call TRBJ1-1, with D uncertain. The CDR3 spans 15 residues. Trimming pared 2 bases from V and 0 bases from J, leaving 11 bases between. Germline V CDR1 and CDR2: SGHKS, YYEKEE (reference sequence). In nucleotides, the CDR3 is TGTGCCAGCAGCTTCACGGAGGGCATGAACACTGAAGCTTTCTTT. This encodes CASSFTEGMNTEAFF. The whole variable domain, remainder taken from reference TRBV5-5 and TRBJ1-1, is DAGVTQSPTHLIKTRGQQVTLRCSPISGHKSVSWYQQVLGQGPQFIFQYYEKEERGRGNFPDRFSARQFPNYSSELNVNALLLGDSALYLCASSFTEGMNTEAFFGQGTRLTVV.

This chain connects TRBV11-2 to TRBJ2-5; maybe TRBD2 (6 bases). The CDR3 has 14 residues. Germline V CDR1 and CDR2: SGHAT, FQNNGV. V was pared by 1 base and J by 2 bases, with 8 bases between. The CDR3 loop reads CASSLAGRQETQYF. DNA of the CDR3: TGTGCCAGCAGCTTAGCAGGGAGGCAAGAGACCCAGTACTTC. The full variable domain, in which reference TRBV11-2 and TRBJ2-5 provide the parts outside the CDR3, is EAGVAQSPRYKIIEKRQSVAFWCNPISGHATLYWYQQILGQGPKLLIQFQNNGVVDDSQLPKDRFSAERLKGVDSTLKIQPAKLEDSAVYLCASSLAGRQETQYFGPGTRLLVL.

The CDR3 nucleotides are TGTGCCAGCAGCCACAGGGGGGATACCTACGAGCAGTACTTC. Its protein product is CASSHRGDTYEQYF. The V and J genes are TRBV7-9 and TRBJ2-7; TRBD1 agrees at 8 bases. The trim removed 5 bases at V and 2 bases at J, leaving 5 bases unmatched. The germline CDR1 and CDR2 sequences are SEHNR and FQNEAQ (reference sequence). The CDR3 runs to 14 residues.

The chain recombines TRBV18 with TRBJ2-2, with 9 positions matching TRBD1. There are 15 residues in the CDR3. Per germline, CDR1 KGHSH and CDR2 LQKENI. J lost 7 bases, V lost 2 bases, and 5 bases had no gene match. The CDR3: CASSPRTGDGGELFF. For the CDR3, the DNA is TGTGCCAGCTCACCAAGGACAGGGGACGGCGGGGAGCTGTTTTTT.

In its sample, this clone was seen a few times. The rearrangement links TRBV18 to TRBJ1-1; D is unresolved. This CDR3 spans 15 amino acids. Germline CDR1 and CDR2: KGHSH and LQKENI. V was pared by 3 bases and J by 0 bases, with 11 bases between. The DNA for the CDR3 is TGTGCCAGCTCACCGTATAATGACATGAACACTGAAGCTTTCTTT. Its translation: CASSPYNDMNTEAFF.

CDR3 DNA: TGTGCCAGCAGCCAAGGGTGGGAGGGCCGGAATGAGCAGTTCTTC. Its translation: CASSQGWEGRNEQFF. The rearrangement joins TRBV9 to TRBJ2-1, with TRBD2 matching 7 bases. Germline-derived CDR1 and CDR2 are SGDLS and YYNGEE. The V segment lost 4 bases and the J segment 7 bases; nucleotides outside the gene matches: 11. This CDR3 is 15 amino acids long. Using reference TRBV9 and TRBJ2-1 for the parts outside the CDR3, the full variable domain is DSGVTQTPKHLITATGQRVTLRCSPRSGDLSVYWYQQSLDQGLQFLIQYYNGEERAKGNILERFSAQQFPDLHSELNLSSLELGDSALYFCASSQGWEGRNEQFFGPGTRLTVL.

V usage is TRBV6-5 and J usage is TRBJ1-6, with 9 bases matching TRBD1. This CDR3 region has 14 residues. Germline V gene sequence: CDR1 MNHEY, CDR2 SVGAGI. Trimming removed 8 bases from V and 7 bases from J; junction bases left unmatched: 6. The CDR3 region is CASETGGLNSPLHF. CDR3 coding DNA: TGTGCCAGCGAGACAGGGGGATTAAATTCACCCCTCCACTTT.

The chain joins TRBV5-1 to TRBJ2-3; weak D call: TRBD1 (5 bases). V was pared by 1 base and J by 1 base, with 7 bases between. The CDR3 is made up of 14 amino acids. Germline V gene data show CDR1 as SGHRS and CDR2 as YFSETQ. The CDR3 here is CASSLIGGTDTQYF. CDR3 bases: TGCGCCAGCAGCTTGATAGGGGGCACAGATACGCAGTATTTT.

The chain uses TRBV9 and TRBJ2-1, with D possibly matching TRBD1 (5 bases). The ends were cut back, 4 bases at V and 0 bases at J, with 14 bases in the middle. Germline V gene lookup returns CDR1 SGDLS and CDR2 YYNGEE. The CDR3 length is 16 residues. CDR3 bases: TGTGCCAGCAGCCCTCCAGGGCAAAGCTCCTACAATGAGCAGTTCTTC. This codes for CASSPPGQSSYNEQFF.

This clone was seen more than once but under ten times. The rearrangement joins TRBV7-8 to TRBJ2-2, with TRBD2 identical over 10 bases. The trim removed 2 bases at V and 4 bases at J, leaving 7 bases unmatched. The CDR3 has 17 residues. The V gene's germline CDR1 is SGHVS and CDR2 FQNEAQ. The CDR3 loop reads CASSLRTSGLFTGELFF. CDR3 bases: TGTGCCAGCAGCTTAAGGACTAGCGGATTATTCACCGGGGAGCTGTTTTTT.

The gene calls are TRBV19 and TRBJ2-7, with 15 bases fitting TRBD2. This CDR3 comprises 13 residues. The trim removed 6 bases at V and 6 bases at J, leaving 0 bases unmatched. Germline CDR1 LNHDA, CDR2 SQIVND (reference sequence). CDR3 in amino acids: CASRGLAGGEQYF. The CDR3 DNA sequence: TGTGCCAGTAGGGGACTAGCGGGGGGCGAGCAGTACTTC.

The chain carries TRBV19 and TRBJ1-2, with 7 bases that match TRBD1. This CDR3 has 14 residues. Germline V gene sequence: CDR1 LNHDA, CDR2 SQIVND (reference sequence). V trimming: 6 bases; J trimming: 4 bases; junction bases outside the gene matches: 8. The CDR3 sequence: CASRPGTALYGYTF. CDR3 nucleotides: TGTGCCAGTAGACCCGGGACAGCTCTCTATGGCTACACCTTC.

This clone was seen a single time. The CDR3 here is CASSLTRQGGKLFF. The CDR3 DNA is TGTGCCAGCAGTTTAACTCGACAGGGGGGAAAACTGTTTTTT. This chain joins TRBV27 and TRBJ1-4; 9 bases line up with TRBD1. The CDR3 has 14 residues. Losses at the gene ends were 2 bases for V and 10 bases for J; bases not matched to a gene: 5. Germline V gives CDR1 MNHEY, CDR2 SMNVEV (reference sequence).

The chain has TRBV3-1 (or the pseudogene TRBV3-2) and TRBJ2-3; tentatively, D is TRBD2 (6 bases). Germline loops: CDR1 LGHDT, CDR2 YNNKEL (reference sequence). Trimming stripped 1 base from V and 10 bases from J, with 18 bases between. This CDR3 has 15 residues. CDR3 protein: CASSQGPRGYNSQYF. In DNA, the CDR3 is TGTGCCAGCAGCCAAGGCCCCCGGGGGTATAATTCGCAGTATTTT.

The chain has TRBV2 and TRBJ2-7, with 8 bases fitting TRBD1. The CDR3 runs 13 residues. The V and J ends lost 4 bases and 3 bases, in that order; junction bases with no gene match: 2. Germline V gene lookup returns CDR1 SNHLY and CDR2 FYNNEI. CDR3 loop: CASSGTGSYEQYF. CDR3 in DNA: TGTGCCAGCAGTGGGACAGGGAGCTACGAGCAGTACTTC. Full variable domain (missing parts from reference TRBV2 and TRBJ2-7): EPEVTQTPSHQVTQMGQEVILRCVPISNHLYFYWYRQILGQKVEFLVSFYNNEISEKSEIFDDQFSVERPDGSNFTLKIRSTKLEDSAMYFCASSGTGSYEQYFGPGTRLTVT.